Listed below are T cell receptor beta chains from one sample, sequenced in a study of cytomegalovirus exposure and HLA in healthy donors. This table comes from immunoSEQ multiplex PCR, and its TCRdb copy is limited to in-frame clones, with some not included. Of 80,000 to 100,000 clones detected, around nine tenths appear once; the ten largest clones hold roughly 4%. Input material: PBMCs. These receptors came from a woman in her twenties or thirties in good health and CMV-seronegative. Both conserved end residues are part of each CDR3. The D gene is left open where the match is weak. Clone sizes are given selectively: once, few, many, or a class where the clone is expanded.

.	TRBV5-6	17	TRBJ1-4	TRBD1	CASSLYSGGTANEKLFF	TGTGCCAGCAGCTTGTATTCAGGGGGCACGGCTAATGAAAAACTGTTTTTT
.	TRBV7-6	13	TRBJ2-7	TRBD2	CASKIRGGHEQYF	TGTGCCAGTAAAATACGGGGGGGTCATGAGCAGTACTTC
.	TRBV6-5	16	TRBJ2-1	TRBD2	CASSYTGGPGYGEQFF	TGTGCCAGCAGTTACACGGGGGGGCCAGGTTACGGTGAGCAGTTCTTC
.	TRBV19	12	TRBJ2-7	.	CASISSAYEQYF	TGTGCCAGTATCTCGAGCGCCTACGAGCAGTACTTC
.	TRBV9	15	TRBJ1-2	TRBD1	CASSGRTGVIDGYTF	TGTGCCAGCAGCGGCCGGACAGGGGTTATCGATGGCTACACCTTC
.	TRBV5-4	13	TRBJ1-2	.	CASSPDRNYGYTF	TGTGCCAGCAGCCCGGACAGAAACTATGGCTACACCTTC
.	TRBV29-1	12	TRBJ2-5	.	CSVVSLPETQYF	TGCAGCGTTGTTTCTCTCCCAGAGACCCAGTACTTC
.	TRBV12-5	16	TRBJ2-2	.	CASGLPGRVNTGELFF	TGTGCTAGTGGTTTGCCTGGTCGGGTCAACACCGGGGAGCTGTTTTTT
.	TRBV7-8	15	TRBJ1-2	TRBD1	CASSPLFGTGGGYTF	TGTGCCAGCAGCCCTCTCTTTGGGACAGGGGGTGGCTACACCTTC
.	TRBV5-6	14	TRBJ1-5	.	CASSFMQGVQPQHF	TGTGCCAGCAGTTTCATGCAAGGAGTTCAGCCCCAGCATTTT
.	TRBV4-1	13	TRBJ2-3	.	CASSQGGDDTQYF	TGCGCCAGCAGCCAAGGGGGGGATGATACGCAGTATTTT
once	TRBV7-2	15	TRBJ1-2	.	CASSSGGSNNYGYTF	TGTGCCAGCAGCTCCGGAGGCAGTAATAACTATGGCTACACCTTC
.	TRBV18	17	TRBJ2-7	TRBD2	CASSGSRTSHLGYEQYF	TGTGCCAGCTCAGGGTCAAGGACTAGCCACCTCGGCTACGAGCAGTACTTC
.	TRBV5-1	16	TRBJ1-6	.	CASSLGAPGDNSPLHF	TGCGCCAGCAGCTTGGGGGCACCTGGCGATAATTCACCCCTCCACTTT
.	TRBV2	17	TRBJ2-6	TRBD1	CASLKDRAYSGANVLTF	TGTGCCAGCCTTAAGGACAGGGCTTACTCTGGGGCCAACGTCCTGACTTTC
.	TRBV28	15	TRBJ2-3	.	CASRLLRRATDTQYF	TGTGCCAGCAGGCTCCTGAGGAGGGCCACAGATACGCAGTATTTT
.	TRBV19	13	TRBJ1-1	.	CASSIEAHTEAFF	TGTGCCAGTAGTATAGAGGCTCACACTGAAGCTTTCTTT
.	TRBV29-1	12	TRBJ2-3	.	CSAELGADTQYF	TGCAGCGCCGAACTGGGAGCTGATACGCAGTATTTT
few	TRBV4-3	18	TRBJ1-2	TRBD1	CASSPTNVAKGADYGYTF	TGCGCCAGCAGCCCCACTAACGTCGCGAAGGGGGCAGACTATGGCTACACCTTC
.	TRBV2	14	TRBJ2-7	.	CATTGGAASYEQYF	TGTGCCACCACTGGGGGGGCAGCCTCCTACGAGCAGTACTTC
few	TRBV6-1	16	TRBJ2-7	TRBD1	CASSEAPGRGGDEQYF	TGTGCCAGCAGTGAAGCCCCAGGTAGAGGGGGCGACGAGCAGTACTTC
once	TRBV7-2	13	TRBJ1-5	.	CASSLAINQPQHF	TGTGCCAGCAGCTTAGCCATCAATCAGCCCCAGCATTTT
.	TRBV28	17	TRBJ2-7	TRBD2	CASTASRALAGAGEQYF	TGTGCCAGCACGGCCAGTAGAGCCCTAGCGGGAGCGGGCGAGCAGTACTTC
.	TRBV5-6	18	TRBJ1-4	.	CASSPSTQGRTTNEKLFF	TGTGCCAGCAGCCCCAGCACGCAGGGGCGTACAACTAATGAAAAACTGTTTTTT
.	TRBV21-1	15	TRBJ2-7	.	CASSKARDRGRVQYF	TGTGCCAGCAGCAAAGCGCGGGACAGGGGGCGCGTGCAGTACTTC
.	TRBV4-3	16	TRBJ2-2	TRBD1	CASSHTTGIGTGELFF	TGCGCCAGCAGCCACACGACAGGGATCGGCACCGGGGAGCTGTTTTTT
.	TRBV9	15	TRBJ2-2	.	CASSVGTQPTGELFF	TGTGCCAGCAGCGTAGGGACACAACCCACCGGGGAGCTGTTTTTT
.	TRBV6-6	14	TRBJ1-2	TRBD1	CASRPGTGTYGYTF	TGTGCCAGCAGACCCGGGACAGGCACCTATGGCTACACCTTC
few	TRBV18	13	TRBJ1-5	.	CASSPMENQPQHF	TGTGCCAGCTCACCAATGGAGAATCAGCCCCAGCATTTT
.	TRBV18	13	TRBJ2-3	TRBD2	CASSPQSSGRQYF	TGTGCCAGCTCACCCCAGTCTAGCGGGAGGCAGTATTTT
.	TRBV2	14	TRBJ2-4	.	CASKYRVAKNIQYF	TGTGCCAGCAAGTACAGGGTCGCCAAAAACATTCAGTACTTC
.	TRBV5-1	16	TRBJ2-1	TRBD1	CASSLYWTGGDNEQFF	TGCGCCAGCAGCTTGTACTGGACAGGGGGGGACAATGAGCAGTTCTTC
.	TRBV6-6	15	TRBJ2-6	TRBD1	CASKMDRSGANVLTF	TGTGCCAGCAAAATGGACAGGTCCGGGGCCAACGTCCTGACTTTC
.	TRBV20-1	10	TRBJ2-1	.	CSAALEGQFF	TGCAGTGCTGCCCTCGAGGGGCAGTTCTTC
.	TRBV28	14	TRBJ1-1	.	CASSLLQGPTEAFF	TGTGCCAGCAGTTTATTGCAGGGGCCCACTGAAGCTTTCTTT
.	TRBV5-6	15	TRBJ1-5	.	CASSLTGRQDQPQHF	TGTGCCAGCAGCTTGACAGGGAGACAAGATCAGCCCCAGCATTTT
.	TRBV10-3	16	TRBJ1-5	.	CAISDRRQVGNQPQHF	TGTGCCATCAGTGATCGAAGACAGGTCGGCAATCAGCCCCAGCATTTT
.	TRBV5-4	13	TRBJ1-5	.	CASSPGLNQPQHF	TGTGCCAGCAGCCCAGGACTCAATCAGCCCCAGCATTTT
.	TRBV4-3	16	TRBJ2-1	.	CASSQDARSSYNEQFF	TGCGCCAGCAGCCAAGATGCGAGGAGCTCCTACAATGAGCAGTTCTTC
.	TRBV2	13	TRBJ2-7	TRBD1	CASGDRGNYEQYF	TGTGCCAGCGGGGACAGGGGGAACTACGAGCAGTACTTC
.	TRBV19	13	TRBJ1-5	TRBD1	CATRTGSNQPQHF	TGTGCCACCAGGACAGGTAGCAATCAGCCCCAGCATTTT
.	TRBV13	17	TRBJ2-7	TRBD2	CASSLSKKAGGPGEQYF	TGTGCCAGCAGCTTATCAAAGAAAGCGGGAGGGCCGGGTGAGCAGTACTTC
.	TRBV13	12	TRBJ2-2	.	CASSLLGGELFF	TGTGCCAGCAGCTTACTAGGCGGGGAGCTGTTTTTT
.	TRBV9	13	TRBJ2-5	.	CASSVRAQETQYF	TGTGCCAGCAGCGTGCGGGCACAAGAGACCCAGTACTTC
.	TRBV11-2	15	TRBJ2-1	TRBD2	CASSLERGGYNEQFF	TGTGCCAGCAGCTTAGAGCGGGGGGGTTACAATGAGCAGTTCTTC
.	TRBV7-9	13	TRBJ2-7	.	CASSLASTYEQYF	TGTGCCAGCAGCCTAGCGTCAACCTACGAGCAGTACTTC
few	TRBV29-1	14	TRBJ1-4	TRBD1	CSGGSGTGFEKLFF	TGCAGCGGGGGCTCCGGGACAGGGTTTGAAAAACTGTTTTTT
.	TRBV6-5	11	TRBJ2-7	.	CASIGGYEQYF	TGTGCCAGCATCGGCGGCTACGAGCAGTACTTC
.	TRBV6-5	13	TRBJ2-7	.	CASSKGLGYEQYF	TGTGCCAGCAGTAAGGGACTGGGATACGAGCAGTACTTC
.	TRBV7-2	13	TRBJ1-5	.	CASSLTVNQPQHF	TGTGCCAGCAGCCTAACGGTAAATCAGCCCCAGCATTTT
.	TRBV15	15	TRBJ1-4	TRBD1	CATSRETGREEKLFF	TGTGCCACCAGCAGAGAGACAGGGCGAGAAGAAAAACTGTTTTTT
.	TRBV7-9	15	TRBJ1-1	TRBD1	CASSLYRGVNTEAFF	TGTGCCAGCAGCTTATACAGGGGAGTGAACACTGAAGCTTTCTTT
.	TRBV5-1	14	TRBJ2-7	.	CASSLGRIPNEQYF	TGCGCCAGCAGCTTGGGGCGGATCCCCAACGAGCAGTACTTC
.	TRBV5-1	14	TRBJ2-7	TRBD1	CASSFRTGGYEQYF	TGCGCCAGCAGCTTCCGGACAGGGGGCTACGAGCAGTACTTC
.	TRBV19	13	TRBJ1-2	.	CASSISYFDGYTF	TGTGCCAGTAGTATCTCGTACTTCGATGGCTACACCTTC
.	TRBV29-1	14	TRBJ2-3	TRBD1	CSVDTGTGTDTQYF	TGCAGCGTTGATACCGGGACAGGCACAGATACGCAGTATTTT
medium-sized	TRBV27	16	TRBJ2-7	TRBD2	CASSLLTSGRPNEQYF	TGTGCCAGCAGTTTATTGACTAGCGGGAGGCCCAACGAGCAGTACTTC
.	TRBV11-2	15	TRBJ2-7	TRBD1	CASSLRTGGLDEQYF	TGTGCCAGCAGCCTACGGACAGGGGGCCTTGACGAGCAGTACTTC
.	TRBV5-1	16	TRBJ1-3	.	CASSPLPDQTGNTIYF	TGCGCCAGCAGCCCGCTGCCAGATCAAACTGGAAACACCATATATTTT
.	TRBV13	15	TRBJ2-3	TRBD2	CASSVLAGEVDTQYF	TGTGCCAGCAGCGTCCTAGCGGGAGAGGTAGATACGCAGTATTTT